The 18 T cell receptor beta chains below were found in one sample sequenced in a study of T cell changes during pregnancy in multiple sclerosis. Sequencing used immunoSEQ multiplex PCR; TCRdb keeps in-frame clones, though not all of them. The sample holds tens of thousands of clones, around 93% seen once. The sample in question was CD4+ T cells from peripheral blood mononuclear cells, obtained in the third trimester of pregnancy. Source of these receptors: a female donor with multiple sclerosis, enrolled in a pregnancy study.

This chain uses TRBV5-1 with TRBJ2-5; D is unclear. Deletions cut 8 bases from V and 5 bases from J, with 16 bases between. Germline V gene data show CDR1 as SGHRS and CDR2 as YFSETQ. The CDR3 runs to 13 residues. The CDR3 region is CASSGGFMETQYF. The CDR3 nucleotides are TGCGCCAGTTCAGGTGGGTTCATGGAGACCCAGTACTTC.

This clone was observed once. V is TRBV2 and J is TRBJ1-2, with TRBD1 identical over 12 bases. This CDR3 contains 16 residues. Germline assignment: CDR1 SNHLY and CDR2 FYNNEI. The junction had 10 bases not matched to a gene; V was cut back by 8 bases and J by 3 bases. This CDR3 is CASGRDRGRGDYGYTF. The CDR3 nucleotides read TGTGCCAGCGGGAGGGACAGGGGGCGCGGAGACTATGGCTACACCTTC.

The V call is TRBV28, the J call TRBJ1-6; 10 bases match TRBD1. The CDR3 is made up of 16 amino acids. Germline CDR1 MDHEN, CDR2 SYDVKM. The junction had 5 bases not matched to a gene; V was cut back by 6 bases and J by 3 bases. The CDR3 DNA reads TGTGCCAGCAGGGCGACAGGGGGCGGCTATAATTCACCCCTCCACTTT. Protein product: CASRATGGGYNSPLHF.

The CDR3 DNA is TGTGCCAGCAGCTCCGACAGGTCGGTCTCTCCGTTCTTC. This gives the protein CASSSDRSVSPFF. The genes are TRBV7-3 and TRBJ2-1, with D maybe TRBD1 (6 bases). The CDR3 loop spans 13 amino acids. Germline V gives CDR1 SGHTA, CDR2 FQGTGA. V lost 4 bases, J lost 15 bases, and 19 bases lay in between.

The chain has TRBV18 and TRBJ1-2; TRBD1 matches 7 bases. This CDR3 comprises 13 residues. V lost 3 bases, J lost 2 bases, and 0 bases stayed unmatched. CDR1 and CDR2 from the germline V gene are KGHSH and LQKENI. CDR3 in amino acids: CASSPDRNYGYTF. Written as DNA, the CDR3 is TGTGCCAGCTCACCGGACAGGAACTATGGCTACACCTTC. Full variable domain (outside the CDR3, taken from reference TRBV18 and TRBJ1-2): NAGVMQNPRHLVRRRGQEARLRCSPMKGHSHVYWYRQLPEEGLKFMVYLQKENIIDESGMPKERFSAEFPKEGPSILRIQQVVRGDSAAYFCASSPDRNYGYTFGSGTRLTVV.

In its sample, this clone was seen once. The V gene is TRBV5-1, the J gene TRBJ1-1; possible D gene TRBD1, 5 bases. Germline loops: CDR1 SGHRS, CDR2 YFSETQ. This CDR3 contains 15 residues. V was pared by 4 bases and J by 3 bases, with 16 bases between. The CDR3 spells CASSAGPRGHTEAFF. The CDR3 nucleotides are TGCGCCAGCAGCGCGGGGCCGCGTGGGCACACTGAAGCTTTCTTT.

V is TRBV5-1 and J is TRBJ2-2; maybe TRBD1 (6 bases). CDR1 SGHRS and CDR2 YFSETQ come from the germline V gene. Trimming took off 4 bases at V and 3 bases at J, with 16 bases between the two ends. CDR3 length equals 16 residues. CDR3 sequence reads: CASSPAGRGDTGELFF. The CDR3 DNA reads TGCGCCAGCAGCCCAGCAGGCAGGGGTGACACCGGGGAGCTGTTTTTT.

The chain couples TRBV7-8 to TRBJ2-7; possible D gene TRBD1, 6 bases. Per the germline V gene, CDR1 is SGHVS and CDR2 is FQNEAQ. The CDR3 loop spans 16 amino acids. V gave up 5 bases and J gave up 0 bases, with 17 bases separating them. CDR3 protein: CASSNQQGSSSYEQYF. The CDR3 coding sequence is TGTGCCAGCAGCAACCAACAGGGCTCCTCCTCCTACGAGCAGTACTTC.

This chain joins TRBV4-1 and TRBJ2-5; TRBD2 is a possible D gene (5 bases). Trimming took 0 bases from V and 1 from J, leaving 6 bases between them. Germline assignment: CDR1 MGHRA and CDR2 YSYEKL. The CDR3 is made up of 14 amino acids. The CDR3 region is CASSQEEAQETQYF. CDR3 nucleotide sequence: TGCGCCAGCAGCCAAGAGGAGGCCCAAGAGACCCAGTACTTC.

V usage is TRBV27 and J usage is TRBJ2-5; TRBD2 might be the D (5 bases). Trimming left V 2 bases short and J 0 bases short, with 10 bases between. CDR3 length equals 15 residues. Germline CDR1 reads MNHEY; CDR2 reads SMNVEV (reference sequence). This CDR3 reads CASSLMTGYQETQYF. CDR3 DNA sequence: TGTGCCAGCAGTTTAATGACGGGGTACCAAGAGACCCAGTACTTC.

CDR3 in amino acids: CASKPGTGSNEKLFF. In DNA, the CDR3 is TGTGCCAGCAAGCCCGGGACAGGAAGTAATGAAAAACTGTTTTTT. V usage is TRBV19 and J usage is TRBJ1-4; 8 bases align to TRBD1. The junction had 10 bases not matched to a gene; V was cut back by 9 bases and J by 4 bases. CDR1 and CDR2 from the germline V gene are LNHDA and SQIVND (reference sequence). The CDR3 consists of 15 residues. Combining the CDR3 with reference TRBV19 and TRBJ1-4 gives the whole variable domain DGGITQSPKYLFRKEGQNVTLSCEQNLNHDAMYWYRQDPGQGLRLIYYSQIVNDFQKGDIAEGYSVSREKKESFPLTVTSAQKNPTAFYLCASKPGTGSNEKLFFGSGTQLSVL.

This rearrangement joins TRBV6-5 to TRBJ1-1, with D possibly matching TRBD1 (5 bases). The CDR3 runs to 12 residues. Deletions cut 8 bases from V and 5 bases from J, with 12 bases between. Germline assignment: CDR1 MNHEY and CDR2 SVGAGI. The CDR3, as DNA: TGTGCCAGCGGGGCATGGGGTACTGAAGCTTTCTTT. Protein sequence: CASGAWGTEAFF.

In its sample, this clone was seen a few times. The chain recombines TRBV2 with TRBJ1-2, with TRBD1 as a possible D gene (6 bases). Germline V gives CDR1 SNHLY, CDR2 FYNNEI. The CDR3 sequence is 13 residues long. V dropped 11 bases and J dropped 0 bases, with 13 bases sitting between them. The CDR3 bases are TGTGCCGGGTCCCGGGACACTAACTATGGCTACACCTTC. The encoded protein is CAGSRDTNYGYTF.

V and J are TRBV28 and TRBJ2-7, with D maybe TRBD2 (5 bases). Looked up from germline, CDR1 is MDHEN and CDR2 is SYDVKM. Trimming pared 5 bases from V and 0 bases from J, leaving 11 bases between. This CDR3 is built from 14 residues. The CDR3 nucleotides read TGTGCCAGCAGTCCCCAGCGGCCCTCCTACGAGCAGTACTTC. It codes for CASSPQRPSYEQYF.

This chain links TRBV18 with TRBJ1-2; D remains unclear. CDR3 length: 14 residues. Trimming left V 6 bases short and J 5 bases short, with 16 bases between. Germline V gene data show CDR1 as KGHSH and CDR2 as LQKENI. The CDR3 sequence: CASSAAWEAYGYTF. The CDR3 DNA is TGTGCCAGCTCCGCCGCCTGGGAGGCTTATGGCTACACCTTC.

The chain combines TRBV4-3 with TRBJ2-5; D unclear. Deletions cut 0 bases from V and 5 bases from J, with 7 bases between. The CDR3 covers 13 residues. Germline V gene sequence: CDR1 LGHNA, CDR2 YSLEER. The CDR3 here is CASSQDSRETQYF. The CDR3 nucleotides read TGCGCCAGCAGCCAAGATAGCCGGGAGACCCAGTACTTC.

The J gene is TRBJ2-1, the V gene TRBV5-1; 10 bases are a match to TRBD1. The J segment lost 0 bases and the V segment lost 0 bases, leaving 6 bases of the junction unmatched. Per the germline V gene, CDR1 is SGHRS and CDR2 is YFSETQ. This CDR3 region has 18 residues. The CDR3 DNA reads as TGCGCCAGCAGCTTGGTGAGACAGGGGGCCCCCTCCTACAATGAGCAGTTCTTC. Its protein product is CASSLVRQGAPSYNEQFF.

This sequence joins TRBV20-1 and TRBJ2-7; D possibly corresponds to TRBD2 (6 bases). The CDR3 is 11 residues long. CDR1 DFQATT and CDR2 SNEGSKA come from the germline V gene (reference sequence). The CDR3 DNA reads as TGCAGCGGGGAGCGGGCTCTGGAGCAGTACTTC. This gives the protein CSGERALEQYF.